The text below deals with one TCR beta chain. Its antigen is not identified. TCR analog templates of synthetic origin were spiked into each PCR. Produced via immunoSEQ multiplex PCR; TCRdb's table is partial and in-frame only. The sample lists 40,000 to 60,000 clones; about 86% were seen once. This sample is part of a study of PD-L1 blockade in urothelial cancer. The overall study: Bladder-origin urothelial cancer in males described about 90% of the 29 patients. General study findings and limits: Better survival was predicted when blood TCR clonality before treatment fell below the median.

Stated time point: pretreatment peripheral blood. The CDR3 has 18 amino acids. The J segment lost 0 bases and the V segment lost 0 bases, leaving 6 bases of the junction unmatched. Looked up from germline, CDR1 is MGHRA and CDR2 is YSYEKL. Source: PBMCs, taken around atezolizumab (anti-PD-L1) treatment. The sequence was obtained from a man in his 70s with urothelial cancer. The rearrangement joins TRBV4-1 to TRBJ2-1; 9 bases are shared with TRBD2. The CDR3 bases are TGCGCCAGCAGCCAAGACCTTGCGACTAGCGGCTCCTACAATGAGCAGTTCTTC. Translated, it gives CASSQDLATSGSYNEQFF.